The rows below give T cell receptor beta chains drawn from one sample of a study of T-cell reconstitution after alpha-beta-depleted transplantation in children. MiXCR, applied by TCRdb to the PCR reads, yields one record per CDR3 protein. Of 200,000 to 250,000 distinct CDR3 sequences detected, roughly 24% appear once; the ten largest clones hold 2.6%. Sequencing was performed on PBMCs, taken before TCRalphabeta/CD19-depleted stem cell transplant. Receptors were obtained from a girl under 10 years old with Fanconi anemia, due to receive a stem cell transplant. Both conserved end residues are part of each CDR3. D genes are given only for firm matches. Not all rows give a size; the values are once, few, many and, for expanded clones, a class.

d_call,v_call,j_call,clone_size,cdr3_nt,cdr3_aa
NA,TRBV7-2,TRBJ2-3,NA,TGTGCCAGCAGCACTAGCCGTAGTGCAGATACGCAGTATTTT,CASSTSRSADTQYF
NA,TRBV28,TRBJ2-1,NA,TGTGCCAGCAGGGACAGGGGTTCTTCACTAGCGGGCCCCATCTTGGAGCAGTTCTTC,CASRDRGSSLAGPILEQFF
TRBD2,TRBV27,TRBJ2-5,many,TGTGCCAGCAGTTTACAGCCTAGCGGGGAACAAGAGACCCAGTACTTC,CASSLQPSGEQETQYF
NA,TRBV7-8,TRBJ2-7,NA,TGTGCCAGCAGCTTCCAAGGGCGAGTCGGACAGACCCGAACCTACGAGCAGTACTTC,CASSFQGRVGQTRTYEQYF
NA,TRBV29-1,TRBJ1-4,NA,TGCAGCGTCTCCCCCTCTGTTGGTAATCTGTTTTTT,CSVSPSVGNLFF
NA,TRBV6-5,TRBJ1-1,many,TGTGCCAGCAGTTACGCGATTCCAGGACAGATCATGAACACTGAAGCTTTCTTT,CASSYAIPGQIMNTEAFF
TRBD2,TRBV7-9,TRBJ2-7,NA,TGTGCCAGCAGCTTAGAAGCGGGAGTTTCCGGGCGCGAGCAGTACTTC,CASSLEAGVSGREQYF
NA,TRBV5-6,TRBJ1-5,NA,TGTGCCAGCAGCTTGGCAGGAAACAATCAGCCCCAGCATTTT,CASSLAGNNQPQHF
NA,TRBV10-1,TRBJ2-1,few,TGCGCCAGCAGTGCGGGTCCACTTAACAATGAGCAGTTCTTC,CASSAGPLNNEQFF
TRBD2,TRBV7-8,TRBJ2-1,NA,TGTGCCAGCAGCTCTAGCGGGAGGGTCGGATACAATGAGCAGTTCTTC,CASSSSGRVGYNEQFF
TRBD1,TRBV18,TRBJ1-1,few,TGTGCCAGCTCATCGACAGGGACCTCTGAATCTTTCTTT,CASSSTGTSESFF
NA,TRBV5-1,TRBJ2-7,few,TGCGCCAGCAGCATACAGGACTCCTACGAGCAGTACTTC,CASSIQDSYEQYF
NA,TRBV21-1,TRBJ1-3,NA,TGTGCCAGCAGCAACCACCTGGACAGCTCTGGAAACACCATATATTTT,CASSNHLDSSGNTIYF
NA,TRBV20-1,TRBJ2-7,NA,TGCAGTGCTAGATACCTGAGCTACGAGCAGTACTTC,CSARYLSYEQYF